These 17 T cell receptor beta chains originate from one sample sequenced in a study of cytomegalovirus exposure and HLA in healthy donors. Primers included in the PCR were 60 Vbeta and 13 Jbeta primers. This table comes from immunoSEQ multiplex PCR, and its TCRdb copy is limited to in-frame clones, with some not included. The table records under 150,000 clones, 81% of them present only once. The sample taken for sequencing was PBMCs. The receptor source for this set is a man aged 18-30 years in good health and CMV-seronegative.

The V and J genes are TRBV5-6 and TRBJ1-2; D is unclear. Trimming stripped 1 base from V and 3 bases from J, with 13 bases between. CDR3 size: 15 residues. Per the germline V gene, CDR1 is SGHDT and CDR2 is YYEEEE. Here the CDR3 DNA reads TGTGCCAGCAGCTTGTCCGAGGGATACTACTATGGCTACACCTTC. Its protein is CASSLSEGYYYGYTF.

This clone has just a few counts. The chain's CDR3 is CASSFYPRFSGANVLTF. In DNA, the CDR3 is TGTGCCAGCAGTTTCTATCCCCGGTTCTCTGGGGCCAACGTCCTGACTTTC. This chain links TRBV27 with TRBJ2-6; D is unclear. Germline V CDR1 and CDR2: MNHEY, SMNVEV (reference sequence). This CDR3 has 17 amino acids. The germline V and J ends were trimmed by 3 bases and 0 bases, with 12 bases remaining between them.

The chain uses TRBV7-9 and TRBJ2-7, with D possibly TRBD2 on 6 matching bases. CDR1 and CDR2 from the germline V gene are SEHNR and FQNEAQ (reference sequence). The V end was cut by 1 base, the J end by 7 bases, with 8 bases between. This CDR3 spans 12 amino acids. For the CDR3, the DNA is TGTGCCAGCAGCTTAGAAGGGACTGAGCAGTACTTC. Protein product: CASSLEGTEQYF.

V gene TRBV6-5 combines with J gene TRBJ1-2; 8 nucleotides agree with TRBD1. The CDR3 has 14 amino acids. V shed 6 bases and J 5 bases; nucleotides not matched to a gene: 8. CDR1 and CDR2 from the germline V gene are MNHEY and SVGAGI. The CDR3, as DNA: TGTGCCAGCAGACCCGCAGGGGGCTCTTATGGCTACACCTTC. This sequence encodes CASRPAGGSYGYTF.

V usage is TRBV4-3 and J usage is TRBJ1-2; D remains ambiguous. Per germline, CDR1 LGHNA and CDR2 YSLEER. This CDR3 comprises 13 residues. V was pared by 5 bases and J by 6 bases, with 13 bases between. The DNA for the CDR3 is TGCGCCAGCAGCTCCCGGTCGGCGGATGGCTACACCTTC. Its protein product is CASSSRSADGYTF.

In this sample, this clone turned up a few times. The chain is built from TRBV6-6 and TRBJ1-6; D might be TRBD1 (5 bases). Germline V gene lookup returns CDR1 MNHNY and CDR2 SVGAGI (reference sequence). V was shortened by 6 bases and J by 7 bases, with 19 bases between the two germline ends. This CDR3 has 16 residues. The CDR3 spells CASSPGGGPRNSPLHF. The CDR3 coding sequence is TGTGCCAGCAGCCCCGGGGGGGGACCCAGGAATTCACCCCTCCACTTT.

This chain uses TRBV5-5 with TRBJ1-5; 7 bases are shared with TRBD1. The length of the CDR3 is 17 residues. After removal of 1 base from V and 3 bases from J, the junction contained 10 bases not matched to a gene. CDR1 SGHKS and CDR2 YYEKEE come from the germline V gene (reference sequence). CDR3 bases: TGTGCCAGCAGCTTGAGTCGGTGGACAGGAATCAATCAGCCCCAGCATTTT. This codes for CASSLSRWTGINQPQHF.

This clone was seen once. The V and J genes are TRBV19 and TRBJ2-5; 7 bases map to TRBD1. There are 15 residues in the CDR3. Germline CDR1 and CDR2: LNHDA and SQIVND (reference sequence). Trimming at V came to 6 bases and at J to 1 base, leaving 8 bases not matched to a gene. CDR3 sequence reads: CASSAWDRGQETQYF. CDR3 nucleotide sequence: TGTGCCAGTAGCGCTTGGGACAGAGGCCAAGAGACCCAGTACTTC.

This chain uses TRBV5-1 with TRBJ2-1, with a weak D call TRBD2 (5 bases). The V gene's germline CDR1 is SGHRS and CDR2 YFSETQ. With 4 bases removed from V and 15 bases from J, the gap between germline ends came to 20 bases. The CDR3 length is 13 residues. CDR3: CASSPPGDSTWFF. CDR3 in DNA: TGCGCCAGCAGCCCACCCGGGGATAGCACCTGGTTCTTC.

This chain connects TRBV7-8 to TRBJ1-5, with TRBD1 matching over 7 bases. The CDR3 has 18 amino acids. V gave up 6 bases and J gave up 2 bases; unmatched junction bases: 16. Germline values: CDR1 SGHVS, CDR2 FQNEAQ. The CDR3 nucleotides are TGTGCCAGCAGTTTAACAAACCGGGACAGTTTTGGCAATCAGCCCCAGCATTTT. Translating it yields CASSLTNRDSFGNQPQHF.

This CDR3 reads CASRSGSGNTIYF. In DNA, the CDR3 is TGTGCCAGTAGGTCCGGGTCTGGAAACACCATATATTTT. The rearrangement uses TRBV19 and TRBJ1-3, with D hard to call. V lost 6 bases, J lost 1 base, and 7 bases lay in between. Germline CDR1 is LNHDA and CDR2 is SQIVND (reference sequence). This CDR3 has 13 residues.

The rearrangement joins TRBV4-3 to TRBJ1-2; D gene ambiguous. Germline loops: CDR1 LGHNA, CDR2 YSLEER. V gave up 1 base and J gave up 10 bases, with 10 bases separating them. There are 12 residues in the CDR3. The CDR3 here is CASSQGNRDYTF. The CDR3, as DNA: TGCGCCAGCAGCCAAGGGAACAGAGACTACACCTTC.

The V call is TRBV7-2, the J call TRBJ2-5; D is perhaps TRBD1 (6 bases). V lost 5 bases and J 5 bases, leaving 15 bases between the germline ends. CDR1 and CDR2 from the germline V gene are SGHTA and FQGNSA. The length of the CDR3 is 14 residues. The CDR3 protein is CASSPMGAKETQYF. CDR3 nucleotides: TGTGCCAGCAGCCCAATGGGGGCCAAGGAGACCCAGTACTTC.

This chain links TRBV11-2 with TRBJ2-7; possibly TRBD1 for D (5 bases). Germline V gives CDR1 SGHAT, CDR2 FQNNGV. CDR3 length equals 15 residues. V dropped 0 bases and J dropped 0 bases, with 9 bases sitting between them. The CDR3 sequence is CASSLENRSSYEQYF. CDR3 sequence (DNA): TGTGCCAGCAGCTTAGAAAACAGGAGCTCCTACGAGCAGTACTTC.

The chain couples TRBV6-5 to TRBJ1-1; no firm D call. The V end was cut by 4 bases, the J end by 4 bases, with 13 bases between. CDR3 size: 14 residues. Per the germline V gene, CDR1 is MNHEY and CDR2 is SVGAGI. The CDR3 nucleotides read TGTGCCAGCAGTTTCCGTGGGGAGGCCACTGAAGCTTTCTTT. Translated, it gives CASSFRGEATEAFF.

In DNA, the CDR3 is TGTGCCAGCAGGGAAACTAGCGGCACTGAGGATGAGCAGTTCTTC. The encoded protein is CASRETSGTEDEQFF. The rearrangement uses TRBV2 and TRBJ2-1; 8 positions match TRBD2. The CDR3 spans 15 residues. Germline V gene data show CDR1 as SNHLY and CDR2 as FYNNEI. V lost 6 bases and J lost 8; bases outside the gene matches: 12.

The CDR3 protein is CSASTSGVTDTQYF. CDR3 DNA sequence: TGCAGCGCATCCACTAGCGGTGTGACAGATACGCAGTATTTT. J is TRBJ2-3 and V is TRBV29-1; 8 bases agree with TRBD2. This CDR3 contains 14 residues. V gave up 7 bases and J gave up 3 bases; unmatched junction bases: 9. Germline CDR1 reads SQVTM; CDR2 reads ANQGSEA.